This TCR beta chain was captured by sequencing in a study of CD8 T cells in ankylosing spondylitis. This clonotype was picked up a small number of times. Its antigen is as yet unknown. TCRdb processed the 5' RACE reads anew with MiXCR; each CDR3 protein has one entry. The sample holds approximately 300,000 distinct CDR3 sequences, 6.5% to 10% seen once. The CDR3 is 16 amino acids. V shed 7 bases and J 4 bases; nucleotides not matched to a gene: 13. Study-wide findings and caveats: It was reported that disease-linked clones were significantly enriched in matched ankylosing spondylitis synovial fluid. Clones linked to disease, bearing a CD8+ phenotype, were relatively rare in peripheral blood. One TCR beta motif, made up of several highly homologous variants, appeared characteristic of ankylosing spondylitis blood.

The clonotype originates from a male donor with ankylosing spondylitis. Sequencing was done on a sample of blood, either unsorted or a sorted T cell fraction (not recorded which). The chain employs TRBV12-3 or TRBV12-4 and TRBJ2-3, with 8 bases lining up with TRBD2. DNA of the CDR3: TGTGCCAGCACATGGACGGGAGCGGGAGCGGCAGATACGCAGTATTTT. It specifies CASTWTGAGAADTQYF.